Listed below are T cell receptor beta chains from one sample, sequenced in a study of regulatory T cells in long-lasting Graves disease. TCRdb analysed the multiplex PCR reads with MiXCR anew, one entry per CDR3 protein. Of 500,000 to 700,000 distinct CDR3 sequences in the sample, about 32% were seen once. The specimen was peripheral blood mononuclear cells (PBMCs), collected when the disease was refractory, from a patient treated with antithyroid drugs. These receptors were collected from a female donor with Graves disease. Each CDR3 is given with its conserved first and last residue. The D gene is left open where the match is weak. Expanded clones are given a class, and other clones once, few, many or no size at all.

J,size,V,D,CDR3,DNA
TRBJ1-2,many,TRBV18,NA,CASSPTDRDYGYTF,TGTGCCAGCTCACCAACGGATCGGGACTATGGCTACACCTTC
TRBJ1-4,once,TRBV3-1,NA,CASSQDLGGSATNEKLFF,TGTGCCAGCAGCCAAGATCTCGGAGGGTCCGCAACTAATGAAAAACTGTTTTTT
TRBJ1-5,NA,TRBV6-2/TRBV6-3,NA,CASSSQVRGSNQPQHF,TGTGCCAGCAGTTCGCAGGTTAGGGGGAGCAATCAGCCCCAGCATTTT
TRBJ1-1,few,TRBV27,TRBD1,CASSPLTDRGRTEAFF,TGTGCCAGCAGTCCACTCACGGACAGGGGGCGCACTGAAGCTTTCTTT
TRBJ2-7,NA,TRBV6-1,TRBD2,CASSGSGRNHEQYF,TGTGCCAGCAGTGGTAGCGGGAGGAACCACGAGCAGTACTTC
TRBJ1-5,NA,TRBV6-1,NA,CASSEHSFQPQHF,TGTGCCAGCAGTGAACATAGCTTTCAGCCCCAGCATTTT
TRBJ2-1,NA,TRBV6-2/TRBV6-3,NA,CASSWGTSYNEQFF,TGTGCCAGCAGTTGGGGCACCAGTTACAATGAGCAGTTCTTC
TRBJ1-1,NA,TRBV12-3/TRBV12-4,NA,CASSFGWRSNTEAFF,TGTGCCAGCAGTTTTGGGTGGAGGAGTAACACTGAAGCTTTCTTT
TRBJ1-1,NA,TRBV9,NA,CASSVREGEAFF,TGTGCCAGCAGCGTAAGGGAGGGAGAGGCTTTCTTT
TRBJ1-1,many,TRBV6-5,NA,CASSSRTRVPPEAFF,TGTGCCAGCAGTTCCAGGACCAGGGTACCACCTGAAGCTTTCTTT
TRBJ2-7,once,TRBV6-5,TRBD2,CASSYSSLLAGSYEQYF,TGTGCCAGCAGTTACTCGTCGTTACTAGCGGGCTCCTACGAGCAGTACTTC
TRBJ1-1,few,TRBV20-1,NA,CSADDNLNTEAFF,TGCAGTGCCGATGACAACCTGAACACTGAAGCTTTCTTT
TRBJ1-1,NA,TRBV20-1,NA,CSATTGRAATEAFF,TGCAGTGCTACCACAGGACGGGCGGCCACTGAAGCTTTCTTT
TRBJ2-3,NA,TRBV10-1,TRBD2,CASSEASGTQYF,TGCGCCAGCAGTGAGGCTAGCGGAACGCAGTATTTT
TRBJ1-1,NA,TRBV19,TRBD1,CASSTKQGSEAFF,TGTGCCAGTAGTACGAAACAGGGGTCTGAAGCTTTCTTT
TRBJ1-5,many,TRBV28,NA,CASSSLGQPQHF,TGTGCCAGCAGTTCTTTAGGGCAGCCCCAGCATTTT
TRBJ2-7,few,TRBV28,NA,CASITPWGEQYF,TGTGCCAGCATCACGCCTTGGGGCGAGCAGTACTTC
TRBJ2-3,NA,TRBV2,TRBD2,CASRGGLAGDTQYF,TGTGCCAGCAGGGGCGGACTAGCTGGAGATACGCAGTATTTT
TRBJ2-2,NA,TRBV19,NA,CASTITPQTWGTGELFF,TGTGCCAGTACCATCACCCCCCAGACCTGGGGGACCGGGGAGCTGTTTTTT
TRBJ1-2,many,TRBV28,NA,CASSLLQANYGYTF,TGTGCCAGCAGTCTCCTACAGGCGAACTATGGCTACACCTTC
TRBJ1-2,NA,TRBV29-1,NA,CSGKRGPGYGYTF,TGCAGCGGCAAGCGGGGCCCGGGTTATGGCTACACCTTC
TRBJ1-1,few,TRBV28,TRBD1,CASTPLLLGQGLMNTEAFF,TGTGCCAGCACCCCCCTACTATTGGGACAGGGCTTGATGAACACTGAAGCTTTCTTT
TRBJ1-1,many,TRBV11-2,NA,CASSLGARLNTEAFF,TGTGCCAGCAGCTTAGGTGCGCGGCTGAACACTGAAGCTTTCTTT
TRBJ1-6,few,TRBV2,NA,CASSDSWTTNSPLHF,TGTGCCAGCAGTGATAGCTGGACAACAAATTCACCCCTCCACTTT
TRBJ2-1,few,TRBV7-3,NA,CASSLFGDREQFF,TGTGCCAGCAGCCTTTTTGGGGATAGGGAGCAGTTCTTC
TRBJ1-1,NA,TRBV6-1,NA,CASSVGWKDTEAFF,TGTGCCAGCAGTGTCGGGTGGAAGGACACTGAAGCTTTCTTT
TRBJ1-1,NA,TRBV11-2,NA,CASRGGGAEAFF,TGTGCCAGCAGGGGCGGTGGCGCTGAAGCTTTCTTT